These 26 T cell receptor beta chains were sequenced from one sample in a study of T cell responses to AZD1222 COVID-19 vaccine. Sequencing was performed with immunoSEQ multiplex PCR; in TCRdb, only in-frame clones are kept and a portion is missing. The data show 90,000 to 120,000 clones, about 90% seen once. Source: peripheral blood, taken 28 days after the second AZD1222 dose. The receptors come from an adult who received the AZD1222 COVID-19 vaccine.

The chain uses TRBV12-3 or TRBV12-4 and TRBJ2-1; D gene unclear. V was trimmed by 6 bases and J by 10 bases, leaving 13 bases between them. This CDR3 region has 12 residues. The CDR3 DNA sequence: TGTGCCAGCAGCCAAGTAGTACCCGAGCAGTTCTTC. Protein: CASSQVVPEQFF.

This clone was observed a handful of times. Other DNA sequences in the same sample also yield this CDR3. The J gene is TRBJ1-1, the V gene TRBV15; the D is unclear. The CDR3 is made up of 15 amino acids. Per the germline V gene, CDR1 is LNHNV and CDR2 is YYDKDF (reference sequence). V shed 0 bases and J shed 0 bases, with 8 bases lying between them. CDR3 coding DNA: TGTGCCACCAGCAGAGATCGGGGAATGAACACTGAAGCTTTCTTT. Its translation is CATSRDRGMNTEAFF.

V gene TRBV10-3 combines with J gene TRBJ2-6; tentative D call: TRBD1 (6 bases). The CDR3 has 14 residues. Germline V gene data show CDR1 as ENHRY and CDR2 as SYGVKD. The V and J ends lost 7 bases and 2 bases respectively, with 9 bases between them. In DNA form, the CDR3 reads TGTGCCATCACGAAGGGGGCTGGGGCCAACGTCCTGACTTTC. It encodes CAITKGAGANVLTF.

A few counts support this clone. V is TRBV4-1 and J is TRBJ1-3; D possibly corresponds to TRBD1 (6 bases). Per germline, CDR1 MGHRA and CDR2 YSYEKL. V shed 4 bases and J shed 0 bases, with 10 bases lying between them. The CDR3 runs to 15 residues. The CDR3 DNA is TGCGCCAGCAGCCTAGGACAGTACTCTGGAAACACCATATATTTT. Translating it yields CASSLGQYSGNTIYF.

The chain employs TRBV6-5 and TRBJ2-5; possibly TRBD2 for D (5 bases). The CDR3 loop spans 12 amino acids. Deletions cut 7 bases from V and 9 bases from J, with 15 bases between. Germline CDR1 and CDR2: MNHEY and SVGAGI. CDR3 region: CASNTGSAAQYF. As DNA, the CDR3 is TGTGCCAGCAACACGGGATCTGCGGCCCAGTACTTC.

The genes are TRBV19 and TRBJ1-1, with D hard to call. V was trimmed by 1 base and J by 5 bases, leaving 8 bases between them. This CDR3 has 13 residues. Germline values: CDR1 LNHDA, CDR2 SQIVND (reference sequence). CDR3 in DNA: TGTGCCAGTAGTATAGTAAGGAGGACTGAAGCTTTCTTT. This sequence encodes CASSIVRRTEAFF.

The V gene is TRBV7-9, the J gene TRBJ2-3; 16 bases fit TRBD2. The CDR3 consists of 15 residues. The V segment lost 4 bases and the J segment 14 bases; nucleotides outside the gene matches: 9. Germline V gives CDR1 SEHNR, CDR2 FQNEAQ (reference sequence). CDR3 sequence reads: CASSSAGTSGGVGYF. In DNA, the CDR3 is TGTGCCAGCAGCTCAGCCGGGACTAGCGGGGGGGTTGGGTATTTT.

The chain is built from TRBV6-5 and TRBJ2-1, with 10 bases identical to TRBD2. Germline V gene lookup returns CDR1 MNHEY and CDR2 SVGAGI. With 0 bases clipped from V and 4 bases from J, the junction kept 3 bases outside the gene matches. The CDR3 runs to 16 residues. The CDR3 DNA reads TGTGCCAGCAGTTACTCACTAGCGGGGCCGTACAATGAGCAGTTCTTC. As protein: CASSYSLAGPYNEQFF.

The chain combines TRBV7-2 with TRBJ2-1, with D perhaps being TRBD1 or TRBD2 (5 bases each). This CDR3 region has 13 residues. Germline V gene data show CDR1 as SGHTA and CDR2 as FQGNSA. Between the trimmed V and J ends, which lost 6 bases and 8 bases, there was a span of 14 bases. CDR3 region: CASSGTPGYEQFF. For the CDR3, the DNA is TGTGCCAGCAGTGGGACCCCAGGCTATGAGCAGTTCTTC.

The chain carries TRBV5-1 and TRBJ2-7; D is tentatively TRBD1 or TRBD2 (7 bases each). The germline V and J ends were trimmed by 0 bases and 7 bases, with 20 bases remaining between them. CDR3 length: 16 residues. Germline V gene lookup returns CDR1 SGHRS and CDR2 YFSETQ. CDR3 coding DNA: TGCGCCAGCAGCTTGGCACCGTCAGGGGGGGAGAGGGAGCAGTACTTC. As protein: CASSLAPSGGEREQYF.

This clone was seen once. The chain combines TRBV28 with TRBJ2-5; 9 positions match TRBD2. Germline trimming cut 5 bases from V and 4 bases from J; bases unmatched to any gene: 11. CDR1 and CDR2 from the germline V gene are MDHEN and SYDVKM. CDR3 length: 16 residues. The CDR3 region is CASSTKGSGSRETQYF. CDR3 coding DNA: TGTGCCAGCAGTACAAAGGGTAGCGGGAGCCGAGAGACCCAGTACTTC.

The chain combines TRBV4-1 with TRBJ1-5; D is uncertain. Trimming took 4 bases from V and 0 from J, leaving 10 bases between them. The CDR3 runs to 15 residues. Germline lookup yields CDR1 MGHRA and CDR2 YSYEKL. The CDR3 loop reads CASSPTEYSNQPQHF. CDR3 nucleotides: TGCGCCAGCAGCCCGACGGAATATAGCAATCAGCCCCAGCATTTT.

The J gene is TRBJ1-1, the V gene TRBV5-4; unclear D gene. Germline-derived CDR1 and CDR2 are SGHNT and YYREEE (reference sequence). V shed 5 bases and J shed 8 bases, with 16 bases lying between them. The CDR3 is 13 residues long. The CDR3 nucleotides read TGTGCCAGCAGTTCCCGAGGGATAGGAGAAGCTTTCTTT. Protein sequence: CASSSRGIGEAFF.

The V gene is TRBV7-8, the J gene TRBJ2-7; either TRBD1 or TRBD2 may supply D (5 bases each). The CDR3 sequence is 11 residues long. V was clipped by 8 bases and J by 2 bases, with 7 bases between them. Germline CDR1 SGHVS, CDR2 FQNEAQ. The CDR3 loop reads CASGTPYEQYF. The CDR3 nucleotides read TGTGCCAGCGGGACCCCCTACGAGCAGTACTTC.

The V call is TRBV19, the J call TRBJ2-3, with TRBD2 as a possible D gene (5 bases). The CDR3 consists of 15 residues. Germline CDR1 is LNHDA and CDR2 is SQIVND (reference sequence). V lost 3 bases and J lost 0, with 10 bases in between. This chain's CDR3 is CASSIRSGSTDTQYF. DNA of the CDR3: TGTGCCAGTAGTATCCGGAGCGGAAGCACAGATACGCAGTATTTT.

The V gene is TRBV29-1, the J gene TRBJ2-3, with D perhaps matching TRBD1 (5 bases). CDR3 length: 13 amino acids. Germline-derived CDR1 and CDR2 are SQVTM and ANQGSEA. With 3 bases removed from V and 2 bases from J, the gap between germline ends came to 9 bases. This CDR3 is CSVEGRVTDTQYF. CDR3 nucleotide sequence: TGCAGCGTTGAGGGCAGGGTCACAGATACGCAGTATTTT.

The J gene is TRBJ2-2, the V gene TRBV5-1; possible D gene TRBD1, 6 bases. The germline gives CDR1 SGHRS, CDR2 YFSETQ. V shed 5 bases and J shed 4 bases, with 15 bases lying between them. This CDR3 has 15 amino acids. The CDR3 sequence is CASSRDTRSTGELFF. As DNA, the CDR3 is TGCGCCAGCAGTCGGGACACTCGGTCCACCGGGGAGCTGTTTTTT. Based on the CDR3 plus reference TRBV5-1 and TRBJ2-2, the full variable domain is KAGVTQTPRYLIKTRGQQVTLSCSPISGHRSVSWYQQTPGQGLQFLFEYFSETQRNKGNFPGRFSGRQFSNSRSEMNVSTLELGDSALYLCASSRDTRSTGELFFGEGSRLTVL.

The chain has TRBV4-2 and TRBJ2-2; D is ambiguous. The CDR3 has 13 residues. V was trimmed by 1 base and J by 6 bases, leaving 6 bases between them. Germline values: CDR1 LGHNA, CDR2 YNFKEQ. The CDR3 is CASSQGRPGELFF. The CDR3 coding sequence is TGTGCCAGCAGCCAAGGCCGTCCCGGGGAGCTGTTTTTT.

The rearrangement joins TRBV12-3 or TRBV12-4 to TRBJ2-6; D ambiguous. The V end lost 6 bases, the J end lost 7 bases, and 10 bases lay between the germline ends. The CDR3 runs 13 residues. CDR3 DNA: TGTGCCAGCAGCGACCTGGGAGCCAACGTCCTGACTTTC. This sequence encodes CASSDLGANVLTF.

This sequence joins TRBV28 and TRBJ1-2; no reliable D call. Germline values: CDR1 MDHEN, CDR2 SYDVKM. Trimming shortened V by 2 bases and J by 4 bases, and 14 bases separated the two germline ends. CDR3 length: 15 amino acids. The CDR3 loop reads CASSLRSRGSYGYTF. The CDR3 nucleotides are TGTGCCAGCAGTTTAAGGTCGCGGGGTAGCTATGGCTACACCTTC.

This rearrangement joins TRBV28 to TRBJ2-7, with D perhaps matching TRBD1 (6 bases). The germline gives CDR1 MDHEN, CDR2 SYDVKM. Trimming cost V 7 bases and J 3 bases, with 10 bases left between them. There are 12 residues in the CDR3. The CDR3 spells CASKGVVYEQYF. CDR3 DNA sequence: TGTGCCAGCAAGGGGGTAGTCTACGAGCAGTACTTC.

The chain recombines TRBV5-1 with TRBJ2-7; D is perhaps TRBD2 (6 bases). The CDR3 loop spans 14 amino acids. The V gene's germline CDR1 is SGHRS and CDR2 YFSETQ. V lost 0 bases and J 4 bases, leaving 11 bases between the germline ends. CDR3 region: CASSLDSGRYEQYF. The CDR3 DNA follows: TGCGCCAGCAGCTTGGATTCCGGGAGATACGAGCAGTACTTC.

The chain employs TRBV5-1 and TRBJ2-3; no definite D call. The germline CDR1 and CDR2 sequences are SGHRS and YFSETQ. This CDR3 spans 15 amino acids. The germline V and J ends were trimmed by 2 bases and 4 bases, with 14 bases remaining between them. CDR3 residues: CASSFKGTPSDTQYF. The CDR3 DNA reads TGCGCCAGCAGCTTCAAGGGAACCCCTTCAGATACGCAGTATTTT.

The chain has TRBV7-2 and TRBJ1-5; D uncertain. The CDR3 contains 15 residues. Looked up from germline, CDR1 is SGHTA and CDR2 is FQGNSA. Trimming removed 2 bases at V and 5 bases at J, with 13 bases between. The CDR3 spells CASSLYSSVDQPQHF. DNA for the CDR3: TGTGCCAGCAGCTTATATTCCAGCGTGGATCAGCCCCAGCATTTT.

The DNA of the CDR3 is TGTGCCAGCAGCTTAAGCGGACGGCAAGAGACCCAGTACTTC. Its protein product is CASSLSGRQETQYF. The chain links TRBV7-3 to TRBJ2-5; no firm D call. This CDR3 contains 14 residues. The germline CDR1 and CDR2 sequences are SGHTA and FQGTGA. V was shortened by 1 base and J by 2 bases, with 8 bases between the two germline ends.

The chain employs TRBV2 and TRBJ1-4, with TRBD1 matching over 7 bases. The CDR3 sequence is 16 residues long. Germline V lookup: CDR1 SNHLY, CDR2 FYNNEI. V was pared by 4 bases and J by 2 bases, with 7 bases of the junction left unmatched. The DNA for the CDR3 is TGTGCCAGCAGTGTAAAAGGGGGCCATACTAATGAAAAACTGTTTTTT. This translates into CASSVKGGHTNEKLFF.